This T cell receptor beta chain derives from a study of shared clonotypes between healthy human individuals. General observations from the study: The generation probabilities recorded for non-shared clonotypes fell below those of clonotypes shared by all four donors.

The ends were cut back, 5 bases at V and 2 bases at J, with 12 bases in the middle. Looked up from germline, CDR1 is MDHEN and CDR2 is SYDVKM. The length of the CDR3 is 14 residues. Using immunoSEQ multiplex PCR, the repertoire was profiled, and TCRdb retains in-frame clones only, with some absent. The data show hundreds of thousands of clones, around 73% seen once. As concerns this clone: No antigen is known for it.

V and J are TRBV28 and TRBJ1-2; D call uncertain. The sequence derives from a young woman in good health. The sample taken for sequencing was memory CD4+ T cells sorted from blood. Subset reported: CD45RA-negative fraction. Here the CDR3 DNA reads TGTGCCAGCAGTCCCCCCACACAAAACTATGGCTACACCTTC. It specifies CASSPPTQNYGYTF.